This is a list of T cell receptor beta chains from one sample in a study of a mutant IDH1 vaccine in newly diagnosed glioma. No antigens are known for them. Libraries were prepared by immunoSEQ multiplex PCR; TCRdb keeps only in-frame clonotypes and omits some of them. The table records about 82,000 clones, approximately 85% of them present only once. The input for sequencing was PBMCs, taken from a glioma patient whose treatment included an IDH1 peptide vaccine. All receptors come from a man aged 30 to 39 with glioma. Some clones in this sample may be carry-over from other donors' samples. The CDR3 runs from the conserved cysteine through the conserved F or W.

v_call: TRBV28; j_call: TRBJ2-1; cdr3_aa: CASSSWGLAGGPNNEQFF
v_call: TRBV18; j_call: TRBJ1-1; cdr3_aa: CASSSTGYSEAFF
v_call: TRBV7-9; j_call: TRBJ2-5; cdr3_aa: CASSSRVTPHVGETQYF
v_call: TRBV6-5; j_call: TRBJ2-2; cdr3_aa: CASSERTGAGELFF
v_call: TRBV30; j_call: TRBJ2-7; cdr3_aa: CAWSVAHGEQYF
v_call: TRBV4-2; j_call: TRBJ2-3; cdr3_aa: CASSQGVYQQPPDTQYF
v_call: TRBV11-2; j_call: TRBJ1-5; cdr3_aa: CASSRDGLYQPQHF
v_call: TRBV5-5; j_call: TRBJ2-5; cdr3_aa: CASSLAGAGRETQYF
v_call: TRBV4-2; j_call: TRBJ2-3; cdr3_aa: CASSQNVRGTDTQYF
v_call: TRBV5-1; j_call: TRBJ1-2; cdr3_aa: CASSAVTGGGYTF
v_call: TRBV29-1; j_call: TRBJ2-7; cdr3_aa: CSVYRGYEQYF
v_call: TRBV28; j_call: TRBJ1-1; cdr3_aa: CASSPNENTEAFF
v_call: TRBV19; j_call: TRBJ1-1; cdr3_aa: CASLPLGRAGTEAFF
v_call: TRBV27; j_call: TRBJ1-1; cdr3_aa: CASSLRGGNTEAFF
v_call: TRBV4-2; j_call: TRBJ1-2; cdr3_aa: CASWGGRDSMYGYTF
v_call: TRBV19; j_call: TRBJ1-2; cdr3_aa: CASSGRGRGNYGYTF
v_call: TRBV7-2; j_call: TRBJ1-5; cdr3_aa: CASSLDSGGQPQHF
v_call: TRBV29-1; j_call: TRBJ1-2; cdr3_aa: CSVVGAFYGYTF
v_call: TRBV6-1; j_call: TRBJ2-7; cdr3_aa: CASSETYDSYEQYF
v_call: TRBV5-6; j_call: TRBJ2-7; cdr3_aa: CASSSGPVYEQYF
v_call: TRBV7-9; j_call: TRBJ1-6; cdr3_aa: CASSQGQGADSPLHF
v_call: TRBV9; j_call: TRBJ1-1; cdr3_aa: CASSVSRTVNTEAFF
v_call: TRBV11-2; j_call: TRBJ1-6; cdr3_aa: CASSRYRAGSPLHF
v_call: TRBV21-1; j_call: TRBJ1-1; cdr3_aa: CASSLIIATQFTEAFF